These 13 T cell receptor beta chains came from one sample sequenced in a study of identical twins. TCRdb re-derived calls from the 5' RACE reads in MiXCR, one entry per CDR3 protein. The profile covers some 730,000 distinct CDR3 sequences, with 15% to 20% appearing a single time and over 10% taken by the ten largest. The same specimen was also included in a second study, on T cells expressing NK-cell markers.

Material: PBMCs. Source of these receptors: a woman between 18 and 29 years old in good health.

V usage is TRBV20-1 and J usage is TRBJ2-5, with D possibly being TRBD2 (6 bases). Germline-derived CDR1 and CDR2 are DFQATT and SNEGSKA (reference sequence). V gave up 0 bases and J gave up 2 bases, with 16 bases separating them. The CDR3 has 16 residues. CDR3 in DNA: TGCAGTGCTAGAGATTCCGGGACTTTTCGTCAAGAGACCCAGTACTTC. Translation: CSARDSGTFRQETQYF.

V and J are TRBV27 and TRBJ2-5, with D perhaps matching TRBD1 (5 bases). CDR3 length equals 13 residues. CDR1 MNHEY and CDR2 SMNVEV come from the germline V gene (reference sequence). Between the trimmed V and J ends, which lost 5 bases and 4 bases, there was a span of 11 bases. As DNA, the CDR3 is TGTGCCAGCAGTCCTACCAGGGCAGAGACCCAGTACTTC. This sequence encodes CASSPTRAETQYF.

The chain carries TRBV6-2 or TRBV6-3 and TRBJ2-1; perhaps TRBD2 as D (7 bases). This CDR3 region has 17 residues. V lost 4 bases to trimming and J lost 0 bases, with 16 bases between them. Per the germline V gene, CDR1 is MNHEY and CDR2 is SVGEGT. For the CDR3, the DNA is TGTGCCAGCAGTTTAAGGGGGGGACGGAGCTCCTACAATGAGCAGTTCTTC. Translated, it gives CASSLRGGRSSYNEQFF.

The genes are TRBV3-1 and TRBJ1-2; D gene uncertain. Germline V gene data show CDR1 as LGHDT and CDR2 as YNNKEL (reference sequence). This CDR3 region has 13 residues. V dropped 0 bases and J dropped 6 bases, with 8 bases sitting between them. The CDR3 loop is CASSQEPMDGYTF. For the CDR3, the DNA is TGTGCCAGCAGCCAAGAGCCCATGGATGGCTACACCTTC.

The CDR3 region has the DNA TGCAGTGCTAGAATCTGGGGTCAGGGGTCCTACGAGCAGTACTTC. Its translation is CSARIWGQGSYEQYF. This sequence joins TRBV20-1 and TRBJ2-7; D is possibly TRBD1 (6 bases). This CDR3 contains 15 residues. Germline values: CDR1 DFQATT, CDR2 SNEGSKA (reference sequence). The germline V and J ends were trimmed by 2 bases and 1 base, with 15 bases remaining between them.

The chain is built from TRBV7-9 and TRBJ2-1; D call uncertain. Trimming stripped 5 bases from V and 5 bases from J, with 13 bases between. The CDR3 loop spans 14 amino acids. Germline CDR1 and CDR2: SEHNR and FQNEAQ (reference sequence). CDR3 amino acids: CASSLVVVDNEQFF. CDR3 DNA: TGTGCCAGCAGCCTGGTCGTAGTGGACAATGAGCAGTTCTTC.

The chain recombines TRBV11-2 with TRBJ2-7, with D maybe TRBD1 (6 bases). Germline CDR1 and CDR2: SGHAT and FQNNGV. This CDR3 spans 14 amino acids. The V end was cut by 3 bases, the J end by 0 bases, with 9 bases between. CDR3 sequence: CASSFWTASYEQYF. CDR3 nucleotide sequence: TGTGCCAGCAGCTTTTGGACAGCCTCCTACGAGCAGTACTTC.

The rearrangement links TRBV18 to TRBJ1-6; D remains ambiguous. V shed 5 bases and J shed 14 bases, with 16 bases lying between them. CDR3 size: 13 residues. In germline, CDR1 is KGHSH, CDR2 LQKENI. The CDR3 sequence is CASSSSTGDTLHF. The CDR3, as DNA: TGTGCCAGCTCATCCTCGACCGGGGATACCCTCCACTTT. The variable domain in full, completed from reference TRBV18 and TRBJ1-6, reads NAGVMQNPRHLVRRRGQEARLRCSPMKGHSHVYWYRQLPEEGLKFMVYLQKENIIDESGMPKERFSAEFPKEGPSILRIQQVVRGDSAAYFCASSSSTGDTLHFGNGTRLTVT.

This clonotype was picked up a small number of times. The genes are TRBV5-1 and TRBJ2-2; 7 bases align to TRBD1. The CDR3 sequence is 16 residues long. CDR1 and CDR2 (germline): SGHRS, YFSETQ. V shed 2 bases, J shed 7 bases, and the junction held 11 bases outside the gene matches. As DNA, the CDR3 is TGCGCCAGCAGCTTCCCCCGCGACAGGGCCCTCGGGGAGCTGTTTTTT. Amino acids: CASSFPRDRALGELFF.

V gene TRBV25-1 combines with J gene TRBJ1-2; D not certain. The CDR3 has 14 amino acids. Germline V CDR1 and CDR2: MGHDK, SYGVNS. V lost 3 bases and J 3 bases, leaving 11 bases between the germline ends. The DNA for the CDR3 is TGTGCCAGCAGTGATGGTGGGGAGTACTATGGCTACACCTTC. Encoded protein: CASSDGGEYYGYTF.

This rearrangement joins TRBV20-1 to TRBJ2-2; 8 bases agree with TRBD2. The CDR3 is 15 amino acids. CDR1 and CDR2 from the germline V gene are DFQATT and SNEGSKA (reference sequence). Germline trimming cut 0 bases from V and 4 bases from J; bases unmatched to any gene: 4. In DNA, the CDR3 is TGCAGTGCTAGAGATCCCGGGACTAGCACCGGGGAGCTGTTTTTT. This sequence encodes CSARDPGTSTGELFF.

This clonotype occurred a few times. The V call is TRBV10-1, the J call TRBJ2-1, with 7 bases lining up with TRBD2. CDR1 is WNHNN, CDR2 SYGVQD, per germline (reference sequence). V dropped 0 bases and J dropped 7; count of bases not matched to a gene: 9. This CDR3 region has 16 residues. The CDR3 DNA reads TGCGCCAGCAGTGAGTCGTCCCTAGGAGCGGGAAATGAGCAGTTCTTC. It specifies CASSESSLGAGNEQFF.

The chain employs TRBV20-1 and TRBJ1-5, with 7 bases aligning to TRBD1. Germline V CDR1 and CDR2: DFQATT, SNEGSKA (reference sequence). V was pared by 4 bases and J by 4 bases, with 10 bases of the junction left unmatched. This CDR3 spans 15 amino acids. CDR3 in DNA: TGCAGTGCTACCACAGGGGTGGGGGTTAATCAGCCCCAGCATTTT. It codes for CSATTGVGVNQPQHF.